This T cell receptor beta chain was identified during a study of blood T cells in healthy people across ages. The study's findings and limits: Older age went with lower TCR beta diversity per million T cells, in a roughly linear way.

Peripheral blood from each donor was collected in a volume of 8 to 10 milliliters. Each sample yielded at least 5 micrograms of PBMC total RNA. To note about this clonotype: Its antigen is still unknown.

The authors ran a second PCR of 7 to 11 cycles using a sample-barcoded 5' primer and a J-beta primer mix. Each sample provided no less than 2.5 million CDR3-containing paired-end reads. TCRdb used MiXCR to reprocess the 5' RACE reads, holding one entry per CDR3 protein. The table records about 640,000 distinct CDR3 sequences, 58% of them present only once. CDR1 and CDR2 (germline): SNHLY, FYNNEI. The CDR3 contains 14 residues. The trim removed 11 bases at V and 1 base at J, leaving 8 bases unmatched. The clonotype originates from a man aged 60-69 years in good health. Sequenced sample: blood. The chain combines TRBV2 with TRBJ1-1, with TRBD1 identical over 9 bases. CDR3 residues: CAGGTGYTNTEAFF. DNA of the CDR3: TGTGCCGGGGGGACAGGGTATACGAACACTGAAGCTTTCTTT.